These 27 T cell receptor beta chains came from one sample sequenced in a study of cytomegalovirus exposure and HLA in healthy donors. 13 Jbeta primers and 60 Vbeta primers were used for the PCR. TCRdb keeps only in-frame clones here, not all; method: immunoSEQ multiplex PCR. The sample includes 180,000 or so clones. Specimen: PBMCs. Receptor source: a boy between 10 and 17 years old in good health and CMV-seronegative.

The chain combines TRBV10-3 with TRBJ1-5, with D uncertain. V gave up 0 bases and J gave up 0 bases, with 9 bases separating them. CDR1 and CDR2 (germline): ENHRY, SYGVKD. The CDR3 consists of 16 residues. The CDR3 DNA reads TGTGCCATCAGTGAGTCGGCGGATTATAGCAATCAGCCCCAGCATTTT. Its translation is CAISESADYSNQPQHF.

The chain is built from TRBV5-6 and TRBJ2-7; the match to TRBD2 covers 8 bases. From germline, CDR1 is SGHDT and CDR2 YYEEEE. CDR3 size: 16 residues. Unmatched junction bases numbered 7, after V lost 0 bases and J lost 2 bases. CDR3 DNA: TGTGCCAGCAGCTTGGTATTAGCGGGGCCTACCTACGAGCAGTACTTC. Its protein product is CASSLVLAGPTYEQYF.

The chain employs TRBV28 and TRBJ1-5; no definite D call. Germline V gene lookup returns CDR1 MDHEN and CDR2 SYDVKM. V lost 5 bases and J lost 0, with 17 bases in between. The CDR3 length is 17 residues. CDR3 DNA: TGTGCCAGCAGTGCCCCCGGGTTCTGGAATAGCAATCAGCCCCAGCATTTT. Amino acids: CASSAPGFWNSNQPQHF.

Regarding this clone: At one end the junction does not follow the germline gene, possibly because of a read error. Other DNA sequences in the same sample also yield this CDR3. For the CDR3, the DNA is TGTGCCAGTAGTACCGGGACAGGGAGAACTGAAGCCTTCTTT. This translates into CASSTGTGRTEAFF. The rearrangement joins TRBV19 to TRBJ1-1; 9 bases align to TRBD1. Germline lookup yields CDR1 LNHDA and CDR2 SQIVND (reference sequence). This CDR3 spans 14 amino acids.

The chain combines TRBV30 with TRBJ1-1; 7 bases align to TRBD1. V lost 2 bases to trimming and J lost 11 bases; unmatched junction nucleotides: 5. The CDR3 contains 11 residues. Germline-derived CDR1 and CDR2 are GTSNPN and SVGIG (reference sequence). The CDR3 region is CAWSIQGFAFF. The CDR3 nucleotides read TGTGCCTGGAGTATACAGGGGTTTGCTTTCTTT.

The chain joins TRBV9 to TRBJ1-6; weak D call: TRBD1 (6 bases). V was shortened by 2 bases and J by 6 bases, with 15 bases between the two germline ends. The V gene's germline CDR1 is SGDLS and CDR2 YYNGEE. The CDR3 runs 16 residues. The CDR3 DNA follows: TGTGCCAGCAGCGTGAGCCTAGGGGGGGGTAATTCACCCCTCCACTTT. Its translation is CASSVSLGGGNSPLHF.

The chain is built from TRBV25-1 and TRBJ1-2; D gene ambiguous. The V gene lost 2 bases and the J gene lost 2 bases, with 6 bases spanning the gap. CDR1 and CDR2 from the germline V gene are MGHDK and SYGVNS. The CDR3 totals 13 residues. The CDR3: CASSEMANYGYTF. For the CDR3, the DNA is TGTGCCAGCAGTGAAATGGCAAACTATGGCTACACCTTC.

The V and J genes are TRBV9 and TRBJ2-2; TRBD2 agrees at 9 bases. The CDR3 spans 14 residues. V shed 6 bases and J 5 bases; nucleotides not matched to a gene: 5. Germline V lookup: CDR1 SGDLS, CDR2 YYNGEE. The CDR3 loop is CASKGLAGTGELFF. The CDR3 DNA reads as TGTGCCAGCAAGGGACTAGCTGGTACCGGGGAGCTGTTTTTT.

The genes are TRBV4-2 and TRBJ2-1; 10 bases line up with TRBD2. The V gene end was trimmed by 3 bases and the J gene end by 4 bases; junction bases not matched to a gene: 6. In germline, CDR1 is LGHNA, CDR2 YNFKEQ. The CDR3 extends over 16 amino acids. Here the CDR3 reads CASSHPLAGSYNEQFF. The CDR3 region has the DNA TGTGCCAGCAGCCATCCACTAGCGGGGTCATACAATGAGCAGTTCTTC.

The genes are TRBV7-9 and TRBJ1-2, with TRBD1 matching over 7 bases. J lost 3 bases, V lost 3 bases, and 1 base had no gene match. The CDR3 is 13 amino acids. The germline V gene encodes CDR1 SEHNR and CDR2 FQNEAQ (reference sequence). CDR3 protein: CASSFDRDYGYTF. The DNA for the CDR3 is TGTGCCAGCAGCTTTGACAGGGACTATGGCTACACCTTC.

CDR3 DNA: TGCGCCAGCAGCTCGAACAGGGCGTATGAGCAGTTCTTC. Translated: CASSSNRAYEQFF. The gene calls are TRBV5-1 and TRBJ2-1; D may be TRBD1 (6 bases). With 3 bases removed from V and 8 bases from J, the gap between germline ends came to 12 bases. From germline, CDR1 is SGHRS and CDR2 YFSETQ. This CDR3 contains 13 residues.

This chain uses TRBV11-2 with TRBJ1-2; 12 bases match TRBD1. Trimming cost V 6 bases and J 3 bases; bases outside gene matches: 8. CDR1 is SGHAT and CDR2 is FQNNGV in the germline V gene. The CDR3 totals 16 residues. This CDR3 reads CASRRPGQGADYGYTF. CDR3 bases: TGTGCCAGCAGAAGGCCGGGACAGGGGGCAGACTATGGCTACACCTTC. Full variable domain (rest looked up from reference TRBV11-2 and TRBJ1-2): EAGVAQSPRYKIIEKRQSVAFWCNPISGHATLYWYQQILGQGPKLLIQFQNNGVVDDSQLPKDRFSAERLKGVDSTLKIQPAKLEDSAVYLCASRRPGQGADYGYTFGSGTRLTVV.

This chain joins TRBV5-6 and TRBJ1-2; no firm D call. The CDR3 spans 14 residues. Germline lookup yields CDR1 SGHDT and CDR2 YYEEEE. Trimming cost V 0 bases and J 4 bases, with 10 bases left between them. The CDR3 coding sequence is TGTGCCAGCAGCTTGGGAGGAGACGCCTATGGCTACACCTTC. Protein: CASSLGGDAYGYTF.

The chain couples TRBV5-1 to TRBJ2-2; possibly TRBD2 for D (6 bases). The CDR3 length is 13 residues. Trimming left V 4 bases short and J 7 bases short, with 11 bases between. Germline CDR1 is SGHRS and CDR2 is YFSETQ. The CDR3 region has the DNA TGCGCCAGCAGCCATTCGGGGGTCGGGGAGCTGTTTTTT. It encodes CASSHSGVGELFF.

The gene calls are TRBV27 and TRBJ2-1, with TRBD2 identical over 11 bases. Germline assignment: CDR1 MNHEY and CDR2 SMNVEV (reference sequence). The V gene end was trimmed by 5 bases and the J gene end by 4 bases; junction bases not matched to a gene: 4. The CDR3 has 15 residues. The CDR3 DNA sequence: TGTGCCAGCAGTACGACTAGCGGGGTATACAATGAGCAGTTCTTC. This codes for CASSTTSGVYNEQFF.

V usage is TRBV28 and J usage is TRBJ2-7; 8 bases map to TRBD1. CDR1 is MDHEN, CDR2 SYDVKM, per germline. The CDR3 contains 16 residues. V lost 6 bases to trimming and J lost 1 base; unmatched junction nucleotides: 11. This CDR3 reads CASSFTFGTGSYEQYF. CDR3 nucleotides: TGTGCCAGCAGCTTTACTTTCGGGACAGGTTCCTACGAGCAGTACTTC.

V usage is TRBV18 and J usage is TRBJ2-2; D is uncertain. The V end was cut by 2 bases, the J end by 2 bases, with 6 bases between. CDR3 length: 14 residues. Germline loops: CDR1 KGHSH, CDR2 LQKENI. The CDR3 is CASSPGSNTGELFF. The CDR3 nucleotides are TGTGCCAGCTCACCAGGCAGTAACACCGGGGAGCTGTTTTTT.

The rearrangement joins TRBV9 to TRBJ1-2, with 9 positions matching TRBD1. Per the germline V gene, CDR1 is SGDLS and CDR2 is YYNGEE. This CDR3 spans 12 amino acids. Trimming took 7 bases from V and 7 from J; bases not matched to a gene: 5. The CDR3 coding sequence is TGTGCCAGCGGCGGGACAGGGATTGGCTACACCTTC. Translating it yields CASGGTGIGYTF.

The chain has TRBV19 and TRBJ1-5; D remains ambiguous. Trimming left V 4 bases short and J 2 bases short, with 12 bases between. The CDR3 totals 15 residues. Germline V gene lookup returns CDR1 LNHDA and CDR2 SQIVND (reference sequence). Here the CDR3 DNA reads TGTGCCAGTAGTAATGGACGAGCGGGCAATCAGCCCCAGCATTTT. Translation gives CASSNGRAGNQPQHF.

This chain connects TRBV5-8 to TRBJ2-3, with D tentatively TRBD2 (5 bases). Trimming left V 4 bases short and J 7 bases short, with 19 bases between. The CDR3 has 15 residues. Germline values: CDR1 SGHTS, CDR2 YDEGEE. The DNA for the CDR3 is TGTGCCAGCAGCCGTGGAGGACTCCGCTTGAATACGCAGTATTTT. Translating it yields CASSRGGLRLNTQYF.

V usage is TRBV29-1 and J usage is TRBJ1-2; TRBD1 agrees at 7 bases. CDR3 length equals 13 residues. Unmatched junction bases numbered 7, after V lost 7 bases and J lost 2 bases. CDR1 and CDR2 (germline): SQVTM, ANQGSEA. In DNA form, the CDR3 reads TGCAGCGGAGGAGACAGGGCGAACTATGGCTACACCTTC. Residues: CSGGDRANYGYTF.

The rearrangement links TRBV7-2 to TRBJ2-5, with 11 bases identical to TRBD1. The CDR3 is made up of 14 amino acids. V was clipped by 5 bases and J by 13 bases; unmatched bases: 12. Germline-derived CDR1 and CDR2 are SGHTA and FQGNSA. The CDR3 nucleotides are TGTGCCAGCAGCACGCGGACAGGGGGCCTCCTTCCGTACTTC. It yields the protein CASSTRTGGLLPYF.

This chain connects TRBV5-4 to TRBJ2-1; TRBD2 might be the D (5 bases). The length of the CDR3 is 12 residues. In germline, CDR1 is SGHNT, CDR2 YYREEE (reference sequence). Trimming removed 4 bases from V and 6 bases from J, with 8 bases in between. The CDR3 DNA reads as TGTGCCAGCAGCACAGCGGTCAATGAGCAGTTCTTC. It codes for CASSTAVNEQFF.

This chain links TRBV19 with TRBJ2-4, with TRBD2 identical over 15 bases. CDR1 is LNHDA, CDR2 SQIVND, per germline (reference sequence). The CDR3 length is 16 residues. J was trimmed by 5 bases and V by 3 bases; bases with no gene match: 2. The CDR3 protein is CASSMGLAGGQNIQYF. CDR3 nucleotides: TGTGCCAGTAGTATGGGACTAGCGGGGGGTCAAAACATTCAGTACTTC.

The CDR3 sequence is CASSPGQSSGNTIYF. The CDR3 region has the DNA TGTGCCAGCAGCCCCGGACAGTCCTCTGGAAACACCATATATTTT. This chain connects TRBV28 to TRBJ1-3, with TRBD1 as a possible D gene (6 bases). The CDR3 has 15 residues. Per germline, CDR1 MDHEN and CDR2 SYDVKM. V shed 6 bases and J shed 0 bases, with 12 bases lying between them. Supplemented by reference TRBV28 and TRBJ1-3, the full variable domain reads DVKVTQSSRYLVKRTGEKVFLECVQDMDHENMFWYRQDPGLGLRLIYFSYDVKMKEKGDIPEGYSVSREKKERFSLILESASTNQTSMYLCASSPGQSSGNTIYFGEGSWLTVV.

This rearrangement joins TRBV6-6 to TRBJ2-5; no reliable D call. V was trimmed by 7 bases and J by 4 bases, leaving 19 bases between them. Germline loops: CDR1 MNHNY, CDR2 SVGAGI (reference sequence). There are 15 residues in the CDR3. Here the CDR3 reads CASNNEVAVGETQYF. The CDR3 coding sequence is TGTGCCAGCAATAACGAGGTTGCGGTGGGAGAGACCCAGTACTTC.

The J gene is TRBJ1-4, the V gene TRBV5-5; 7 bases align to TRBD1. With 5 bases clipped from V and 4 bases from J, the junction kept 11 bases outside the gene matches. CDR1 is SGHKS, CDR2 YYEKEE, per germline (reference sequence). The CDR3 is 16 residues long. CDR3 loop: CASSWSRDRINEKLFF. The CDR3 DNA reads TGTGCCAGCAGTTGGTCCCGGGACAGAATTAATGAAAAACTGTTTTTT.